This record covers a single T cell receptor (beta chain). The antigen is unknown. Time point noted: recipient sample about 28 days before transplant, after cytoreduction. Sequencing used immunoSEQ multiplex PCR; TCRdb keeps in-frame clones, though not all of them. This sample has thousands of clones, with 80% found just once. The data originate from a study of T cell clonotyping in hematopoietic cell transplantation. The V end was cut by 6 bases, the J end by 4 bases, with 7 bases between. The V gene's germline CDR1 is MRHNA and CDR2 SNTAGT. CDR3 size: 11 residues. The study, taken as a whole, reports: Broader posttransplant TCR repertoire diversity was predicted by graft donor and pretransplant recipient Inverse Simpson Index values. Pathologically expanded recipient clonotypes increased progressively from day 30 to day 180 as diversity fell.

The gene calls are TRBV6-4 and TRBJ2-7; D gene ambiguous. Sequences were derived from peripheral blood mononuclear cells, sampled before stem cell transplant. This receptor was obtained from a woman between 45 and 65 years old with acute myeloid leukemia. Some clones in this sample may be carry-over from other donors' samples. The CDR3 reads CASRTIYEQYF. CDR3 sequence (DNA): TGTGCCAGCAGAACCATTTACGAGCAGTACTTC.